A single T cell receptor (beta chain) is shown here with its context. Its antigen has not been determined. No qualities accompany the bases; no much larger clone lies one base away. Systemically healthy Caucasian individuals from Russia, some 38 in total and aged about 6 to 95 years, were included as donors. About 9.8 milliliters of peripheral blood were drawn from each donor into EDTA-treated Vacutainer tubes. Ficoll-Paque density-gradient centrifugation was used to isolate PBMCs, with at least 7 million per sample. Total RNA, at least 5 micrograms per sample, was extracted from PBMCs with Trizol reagent. Naive CD45RAhigh/CD27high T cell percentages were measured by flow cytometry on a PBMC aliquot from every donor. This specimen comes from a study of blood T cells in healthy people across ages (dated by TCRdb to between 2014 and 2016). With respect to the entire study: In model experiments, template switching captured roughly one uniquely barcoded TCR beta cDNA molecule for every two T cells. Using deep sequencing normalized with unique cDNA molecular identifiers, the study measured how TCR beta repertoire diversity changes with age. Donors were grouped into four age groups: young (average roughly 17 years), middle-aged (around 39), aged (62) and long-lived (about 82). Donors of different ages were randomly distributed across sequencing lanes to avoid experimental bias. For two donors (one aged 18 to 29 and one aged 80 or older), the study analyzed two additional independent replicas of 1 million unique cDNA reads from the same blood draw. The paper's findings and limits, for the study overall: A strong correlation was found between observed TCR beta diversity and the percentage of naive T cells measured by flow cytometry. Donor CMV infection status was unknown, potentially confounding age-related changes in expanded clonotypes. Estimates of total diversity from one million sequenced T cells were regarded as lower bounds and underestimates. As age increased, observed TCR beta diversity per million T cells dropped in a roughly linear way, and a significant reduction was already evident by age about 40. Conclusive comparison of naive and antigen-experienced compartments was prevented by the profiling of bulk unsorted PBMCs. Compared with the aged group, the long-lived group had more naive CD4+ T cells, fewer expanded clones and increased TCR diversity, a pattern suggesting age selection.

Library preparation was by 5' RACE. Instrument used: Illumina HiSeq 2500. The second PCR ran for about 7 to 11 cycles and used a J-beta primer mix along with a sample-barcoded 5' primer. Each TCR beta cDNA molecule received a unique molecular identifier from a template-switch 5' adaptor carrying 12 random nucleotides. Each sample yielded at least 2.5 million CDR3-containing paired-end reads. The Mint cDNA synthesis kit, primed by a TRBC-specific oligonucleotide, was used to synthesize first-strand cDNA from all RNA. After uracil-DNA glycosylase treatment, a first 18-cycle PCR used universal primers M1SS and BC2_uni_R on all cDNA. The paper's processing steps were these. For normalization, 1 million high-quality reads were randomly selected from each sample, with every read carrying a distinct molecular identifier. Instead of being binned into consensus sequences, reads that shared molecular identifiers were thrown out. MiTCR, run with a Q25 quality threshold and the strictest error-elimination algorithm, handled CDR3 identification, clonotype clustering and error correction. A nonparametric unseen species model using Euler transformation provided a lower-bound estimate of total TCR beta diversity. The raw public reads went through TCRdb reprocessing: fastp at Q25, MiXCR clone calling, in-frame beta chains kept. Each CDR3 protein gets just one entry, which takes the most common genes and DNA from the rows behind it. TCRdb assigned the V and J calls; the authors' analysis was not used. The sample has about 1,400,000 distinct CDR3 sequences on record, roughly 40% of them singletons. The ten most abundant clones make up 7.9% of the sample.

The CDR3 starts with the cysteine, ends with the phenylalanine, and has 11 residues. The read is trimmed to its CDR3 DNA, 33 bases read in frame from base 1. Looking up the germline V gene yields CDR1 MDHEN and CDR2 SYDVKM. Material for sequencing was blood. This sequence originates from a woman under 30 in good health. The rearrangement joined TRBV28 to TRBJ2-7; no confident D gene assignment can be made. The J call is in doubt because the DNA end fits TRBJ2-5 better. This receptor carries the CDR3 CASSHTETQYF. Read as DNA, the sequence is TGTGCCAGCAGCCATACGGAGACCCAGTACTTC.